This T cell receptor beta chain was documented in a study of regulatory dendritic cells for organ transplantation. Points from the study as a whole: Naive T cells showed high diversity, memory cells less, memory CD8+ least.

The repertoire was sequenced with immunoSEQ multiplex PCR; TCRdb's copy has only in-frame clones and lacks some. Here the sample spans over 9,000 clones, 65% to 85% being singletons. About this clone: As yet, its antigen is unknown.

Memory T cells were CD45RO+, naive were CD45RA+, sorted by FACS. The TCR comes from a human donor in good health. Sequencing used memory CD8+ T cells from blood. Subset reported: CD45RO+ memory T cells.

The CDR3 loop is CASSTGWAYNEQFF. The DNA for the CDR3 is TGTGCCAGCTCTACGGGGTGGGCCTACAATGAGCAGTTCTTC. The rearrangement joins TRBV27 to TRBJ2-1, with D tentatively TRBD2 (5 bases). This CDR3 comprises 14 residues. The V gene lost 8 bases and the J gene lost 2 bases, with 13 bases spanning the gap. Germline V gene data show CDR1 as MNHEY and CDR2 as SMNVEV (reference sequence).